Listed below are T cell receptor beta chains from one sample, sequenced in a study of blood T cell repertoires in COVID-19. Only in-frame clones appear in the TCRdb table, and some are missing; sequencing was by immunoSEQ multiplex PCR. Of 45,000 to 60,000 clones in the sample, under 95% are singletons; the top ten hold approximately 6%. The sample comprised peripheral blood. These receptor sequences come from an older man with active COVID-19. CDR3s leave out the opening cysteine and the closing phenylalanine or tryptophan. A clone size is listed for some rows: how often the clone was seen (once, few, many), or a class if it is expanded.

clone_size,v_call,cdr3_aa
NA,TRBV5-1,ASSQGGETQY
NA,TRBV19,ASSTGTSGGAGTDTQY
NA,TRBV28,ASRASGGLPYEQY
NA,TRBV6-1,ASSEAAAYNSPLH
NA,TRBV7-8,ASSEGGNGYT
NA,TRBV3-1/TRBV3-2,ASSQGNRVGYT
NA,TRBV27,ASSFPETSGDSQVETQY
NA,TRBV7-2,ASSLGVGRVSTGELF
once,TRBV5-1,ASSLGPGSGANVLT
NA,TRBV14,ASSQDRVPNTEAF
NA,TRBV19,ASTDTRVYGYT
NA,TRBV7-2,ASRPPFRDKNIQY
NA,TRBV5-1,ASNGDSYGYT
few,TRBV5-6,ASSLARLMTGELF
once,TRBV19,ASSPSRGISYEQY
NA,TRBV29-1,SVEGTVQETQY
NA,TRBV7-2,ASSLGSGAGNEQF
NA,TRBV6-6,ASSYPISGNTDTQY
NA,TRBV4-1,ASSQVSGSNQPQH
NA,TRBV2,ASSERRAYNEQF
NA,TRBV4-2,ASSALPADNSPLH
NA,TRBV19,ASSNMGGTEAF
few,TRBV5-1,ASSLLSSYNSPLH
NA,TRBV9,ASSVDLDQGRNEQF
once,TRBV21-1,ASSKPTLLQGPETQY
NA,TRBV2,ASSEGHEQF
NA,TRBV5-1,ASSGGQGSGNTIY
NA,TRBV7-9,ASSRTSGGRADTQY
NA,TRBV2,ASSEAWADTGELF
NA,TRBV3-1/TRBV3-2,ASSQGQGEWHEQF
NA,TRBV5-6,ASSFLTEAF
once,TRBV6-5,ASSYTGNSNQPQH
NA,TRBV27,ASSFALLYEQY
NA,TRBV5-1,ASTSRGGDRGGHGYT
NA,TRBV29-1,SARGPDYGYT
NA,TRBV24-1,AVGADTSTDTQY
NA,TRBV6-5,ASSYPGSGDNEQF
NA,TRBV2,ASRNREGYEKLF
NA,TRBV23-1,ASPTNRQGAREQY
NA,TRBV5-6,ASSLERRGALTGELF
NA,TRBV21-1,ASSKGQGNQPQH
NA,TRBV4-2,ASSQDFMGQGAWWAFSDTQY
NA,TRBV3-1/TRBV3-2,ASSQQETQY
NA,TRBV7-2,ASKFTSGANVLT
NA,TRBV7-2,ASSSDETTFTDTQY
NA,TRBV7-9,ASLGLAGTGELF
NA,TRBV5-5,ASSLLLRGVDTQY
NA,TRBV5-4,ASSEGGLNTEAF
NA,TRBV4-1,ASSQGTGGTVEQY
NA,TRBV28,ASSPSTGRSTEAF